This TCR beta chain was identified in a study of shared clonotypes between healthy human individuals. Regarding this clone: Different DNA sequences within this sample yield the same CDR3.

Into CD45RA+ naive and CD45RA-negative memory subsets, the CD4+ cells were split. Germline V gene sequence: CDR1 SGHRS, CDR2 YFSETQ. V was pared by 4 bases and J by 0 bases, with 2 bases of the junction left unmatched. This CDR3 is 14 amino acids long. Measured with immunoSEQ multiplex PCR; TCRdb has only the in-frame clones, and not every one. Found here are 2 million to 3 million clones, around nine tenths of them singletons; the top ten hold around 0.14%. The chain couples TRBV5-1 to TRBJ2-3, with 7 bases identical to TRBD1. This receptor was taken from a man younger than 30 in good health. Input material: naive CD4+ T cells sorted from blood. The subset is: CD45RA+ positively selected. Here the CDR3 DNA reads TGCGCCAGCAGCGGGGGACAGAGCACAGATACGCAGTATTTT. Its translation is CASSGGQSTDTQYF.